This T cell receptor beta chain is drawn from a study of blood T cell repertoires in COVID-19. Study at large: COVID-19 samples collected from the United States, Italy and Spain covered acute and convalescent phases. PBMCs, B-cell-depleted T cells, or T cells provided the cDNA or gDNA that made up the material.

V lost 5 bases, J lost 5 bases, and 6 bases stayed unmatched. Germline V lookup: CDR1 MDHEN, CDR2 SYDVKM. The CDR3 extends over 15 amino acids. As handled by the study authors: Amplification with reference gene primers provided the estimates of nucleated cell counts. Libraries were prepared by immunoSEQ multiplex PCR; TCRdb keeps only in-frame clonotypes and omits some of them. Clone size and the V and J calls come from that table; the DNA yielded D and trimming. The sample records about 83,000 clones, more than 90% being singletons. The specimen sequenced was peripheral blood. This clonotype was obtained from an elderly woman with active or convalescent COVID-19. The V gene is TRBV28, the J gene TRBJ1-4; 9 nucleotides agree with TRBD1. This CDR3 is CASSPWTGVNEKLFF. The CDR3 DNA follows: TGTGCCAGCAGTCCCTGGACAGGGGTAAATGAAAAACTGTTTTTT.